What follows are 21 T cell receptor beta chains derived from one specimen sequenced in a study of blood T cell repertoires in COVID-19. Profiling relied on immunoSEQ multiplex PCR, and the TCRdb table lists in-frame clones only, not all of them. Of some 380,000 clones in the sample, around 91% were seen once. Sequencing was done on a sample of peripheral blood. The receptors derive from a man between 18 and 35 years old with active or convalescent COVID-19.

This chain joins TRBV6-5 and TRBJ2-7; possibly TRBD2 for D (6 bases). V shed 5 bases and J shed 2 bases, with 13 bases lying between them. Germline loops: CDR1 MNHEY, CDR2 SVGAGI. The CDR3 is made up of 14 amino acids. CDR3 sequence (DNA): TGTGCCAGCAGTCGGAGGGTAGGAGCCTACGAGCAGTACTTC. It yields the protein CASSRRVGAYEQYF.

J is TRBJ1-5 and V is TRBV4-1; TRBD1 matches at 8 bases. Germline V gene data show CDR1 as MGHRA and CDR2 as YSYEKL. The V segment lost 5 bases and the J segment 4 bases; nucleotides outside the gene matches: 1. This CDR3 is built from 13 residues. In DNA, the CDR3 is TGCGCCAGCAGCAGACAGGGGAATCAGCCCCAGCATTTT. This sequence encodes CASSRQGNQPQHF.

This clone appeared once. The rearrangement joins TRBV19 to TRBJ2-1; 9 positions match TRBD1. The CDR3 spans 15 residues. V lost 9 bases to trimming and J lost 4 bases; unmatched junction nucleotides: 10. Germline CDR1 reads LNHDA; CDR2 reads SQIVND (reference sequence). The CDR3 sequence: CASVDRDREYNEQFF. The CDR3 nucleotides are TGTGCCAGCGTCGACCGGGACAGGGAATACAATGAGCAGTTCTTC.

In its sample, this clone was seen once. V gene TRBV27 combines with J gene TRBJ1-5; 7 bases are shared with TRBD1. Germline CDR1 and CDR2: MNHEY and SMNVEV (reference sequence). This CDR3 comprises 16 residues. Unmatched junction bases numbered 14, after V lost 6 bases and J lost 6 bases. Written as DNA, the CDR3 is TGTGCCAGCAGGGCACAAGGAGAGGGGGCAAGTCAGCCCCAGCATTTT. Protein sequence: CASRAQGEGASQPQHF.

This chain joins TRBV2 and TRBJ2-2; 15 bases agree with TRBD2. The CDR3 consists of 20 residues. From germline, CDR1 is SNHLY and CDR2 FYNNEI. After removal of 1 base from V and 4 bases from J, the junction contained 10 bases not matched to a gene. The CDR3 is CASSEGGLAGGLVGTGELFF. The CDR3 DNA reads as TGTGCCAGCAGTGAAGGCGGACTAGCGGGGGGGCTAGTGGGCACCGGGGAGCTGTTTTTT.

The chain combines TRBV19 with TRBJ2-3; 9 nucleotides match TRBD1. The V gene's germline CDR1 is LNHDA and CDR2 SQIVND (reference sequence). The J segment lost 3 bases and the V segment lost 4 bases, leaving 11 bases of the junction unmatched. The CDR3 is made up of 17 amino acids. The CDR3 DNA reads TGTGCCAGTAGTACCCGACAGGGGGTAGAACGGACAGATACGCAGTATTTT. Translation gives CASSTRQGVERTDTQYF.

This clone was recorded a few times. J is TRBJ2-7 and V is TRBV19; perhaps TRBD1 as D (5 bases). Trimming left V 3 bases short and J 1 base short, with 10 bases between. The CDR3 runs 14 residues. Germline loops: CDR1 LNHDA, CDR2 SQIVND (reference sequence). CDR3 amino acids: CASSIMDTSYEQYF. CDR3 bases: TGTGCCAGTAGTATCATGGACACGTCCTACGAGCAGTACTTC.

The chain recombines TRBV6-1 with TRBJ1-5; 7 nucleotides match TRBD1. Trimming at V came to 1 base and at J to 5 bases, leaving 8 bases not matched to a gene. Germline CDR1 reads MNHNS; CDR2 reads SASEGT. The CDR3 sequence is 16 residues long. CDR3: CASSEVRGRKDQPQHF. CDR3 nucleotides: TGTGCCAGCAGTGAAGTAAGGGGGCGTAAGGATCAGCCCCAGCATTTT.

V usage is TRBV12-1 and J usage is TRBJ1-1; the DNA was not compared with TRBD1, the D call given in the table. TRBV12-1 is an annotated pseudogene. The CDR3 sequence is 14 residues long. The CDR3 reads CASSWQGANTEAFF. CDR3 DNA: TGTGCCAGCAGCTGGCAGGGGGCGAACACTGAAGCTTTCTTT.

The rearrangement links TRBV15 to TRBJ1-2, with a weak D call TRBD1 (5 bases). This CDR3 is 16 amino acids long. The V and J ends lost 0 bases and 4 bases respectively, with 15 bases between them. Germline CDR1 reads LNHNV; CDR2 reads YYDKDF (reference sequence). DNA of the CDR3: TGTGCCACCAGCAGAGAACGGACAAAACATACCTATGGCTACACCTTC. Amino acids: CATSRERTKHTYGYTF.

V gene TRBV27 combines with J gene TRBJ1-1; 8 bases map to TRBD1. Germline V lookup: CDR1 MNHEY, CDR2 SMNVEV (reference sequence). Losses at the gene ends were 8 bases for V and 6 bases for J; bases not matched to a gene: 11. The CDR3 is 14 amino acids. The CDR3 here is CASEKGQGSPEAFF. DNA of the CDR3: TGTGCCAGCGAGAAAGGACAGGGCAGTCCTGAAGCTTTCTTT.

The chain combines TRBV28 with TRBJ1-5, with D perhaps matching TRBD1 (6 bases). V shed 2 bases and J shed 5 bases, with 10 bases lying between them. Germline V lookup: CDR1 MDHEN, CDR2 SYDVKM. The CDR3 contains 14 residues. CDR3 in amino acids: CASSLRGWDQPQHF. The CDR3, as DNA: TGTGCCAGCAGTTTAAGGGGGTGGGATCAGCCCCAGCATTTT.

V gene TRBV5-8 combines with J gene TRBJ1-2; D perhaps matches TRBD1 (5 bases). V was cut by 6 bases and J by 8 bases, with 5 bases left in between. The CDR3 loop spans 9 amino acids. Germline V gene lookup returns CDR1 SGHTS and CDR2 YDEGEE. As DNA, the CDR3 is TGTGCCAGCAACAGGGGCTACACCTTC. Translation gives CASNRGYTF.

The gene calls are TRBV4-2 and TRBJ2-7, with 7 bases fitting TRBD2. CDR1 and CDR2 from the germline V gene are LGHNA and YNFKEQ. CDR3 length: 15 residues. J lost 3 bases, V lost 1 base, and 6 bases had no gene match. The CDR3 DNA is TGTGCCAGCAGCCAAGGGCTAGCGGAAATCTACGAGCAGTACTTC. Protein: CASSQGLAEIYEQYF.

This clone was detected only once. This chain uses TRBV27 with TRBJ2-5; 8 nucleotides agree with TRBD1. The CDR3 contains 16 residues. The germline gives CDR1 MNHEY, CDR2 SMNVEV (reference sequence). Trimming removed 5 bases from V and 6 bases from J; junction bases left unmatched: 14. CDR3 bases: TGTGCCAGCAGTCCCTCTTTCGCAGGGGGCGGGAAGACCCAGTACTTC. Protein product: CASSPSFAGGGKTQYF.

The CDR3 loop is CASSPPDRVYEQYF. Here the CDR3 DNA reads TGTGCCAGCTCACCACCGGACAGGGTCTACGAGCAGTACTTC. V gene TRBV18 combines with J gene TRBJ2-7, with TRBD1 matching 8 bases. Germline values: CDR1 KGHSH, CDR2 LQKENI. The junction had 1 base not matched to a gene; V was cut back by 0 bases and J by 3 bases. The CDR3 is 14 residues long.

The chain uses TRBV27 and TRBJ1-5; a weak D match, TRBD1 (6 bases). From germline, CDR1 is MNHEY and CDR2 SMNVEV (reference sequence). Deletions cut 5 bases from V and 0 bases from J, with 14 bases between. The CDR3 extends over 16 amino acids. The CDR3 coding sequence is TGTGCCAGCAGTCCAATTGGGGGGGCTAGCAATCAGCCCCAGCATTTT. Its translation is CASSPIGGASNQPQHF.

A few counts support this clone. The chain joins TRBV4-2 to TRBJ1-1, with TRBD1 as a possible D gene (6 bases). Trimming stripped 1 base from V and 0 bases from J, with 9 bases between. CDR3 size: 15 residues. CDR1 and CDR2 (germline): LGHNA, YNFKEQ. In DNA form, the CDR3 reads TGTGCCAGCAGCCAAGCAGGACAGATGAACACTGAAGCTTTCTTT. Its protein is CASSQAGQMNTEAFF.

The chain uses TRBV3-1 (or the pseudogene TRBV3-2) and TRBJ2-1; unclear D gene. V was trimmed by 1 base and J by 6 bases, leaving 10 bases between them. The CDR3 runs 14 residues. Germline CDR1 reads LGHDT; CDR2 reads YNNKEL (reference sequence). The CDR3 DNA sequence: TGTGCCAGCAGCCAAGGGATTGTAGCCAATGAGCAGTTCTTC. Protein sequence: CASSQGIVANEQFF.

V and J are TRBV6-5 and TRBJ1-6; D ambiguous. V was trimmed by 6 bases and J by 2 bases, leaving 5 bases between them. CDR1 is MNHEY and CDR2 is SVGAGI in the germline V gene. The CDR3 sequence is 13 residues long. The chain's CDR3 is CASRRTYNSPLHF. CDR3 bases: TGTGCCAGCAGGCGAACCTATAATTCACCCCTCCACTTT.

The chain has TRBV5-1 and TRBJ2-5; 9 nucleotides align to TRBD2. The V gene's germline CDR1 is SGHRS and CDR2 YFSETQ. V shed 1 base and J 5 bases; nucleotides not matched to a gene: 6. This CDR3 region has 15 residues. The CDR3 bases are TGCGCCAGCAGCTTGAGCGGGGGGAGCCAGGAGACCCAGTACTTC. This encodes CASSLSGGSQETQYF.